The 32 T cell receptor beta chains below all came from one sample that was sequenced in a study of shared clonotypes between healthy human individuals. The assay was immunoSEQ multiplex PCR, and TCRdb's table has in-frame clones only and misses some. The sample has millions of clones, 90% to 95% seen once. Naivety among CD8 cells was defined by CD45RO negativity and positive CCR7 selection, thereby excluding terminally differentiated effector memory CD45RA+ cells. Source material: naive CD8+ T cells from PBMCs. The receptors originated from a man younger than 30 in good health. Some clones in this sample may be carry-over from other donors' samples.

The rearrangement links TRBV7-8 to TRBJ2-4, with 10 positions matching TRBD2. The CDR3 has 16 amino acids. J lost 4 bases, V lost 5 bases, and 8 bases had no gene match. Looked up from germline, CDR1 is SGHVS and CDR2 is FQNEAQ. CDR3 coding DNA: TGTGCCAGCAGCAAGAGTGAGCGGGAGGGGAAAAACATTCAGTACTTC. This translates into CASSKSEREGKNIQYF.

The gene calls are TRBV10-3 and TRBJ2-1; D is perhaps TRBD1 or TRBD2 (5 bases each). V lost 6 bases, J lost 8 bases, and 5 bases lay in between. The CDR3 consists of 10 residues. CDR1 and CDR2 from the germline V gene are ENHRY and SYGVKD. This CDR3 is CAIRGDEQFF. As DNA, the CDR3 is TGTGCCATCAGGGGGGATGAGCAGTTCTTC.

The J gene is TRBJ2-7, the V gene TRBV9; 7 bases are shared with TRBD2. This CDR3 has 15 residues. V lost 0 bases and J lost 4; bases outside the gene matches: 7. CDR1 SGDLS and CDR2 YYNGEE come from the germline V gene. The CDR3 protein is CASSVGGTMGYEQYF. The CDR3 bases are TGTGCCAGCAGCGTAGGGGGGACTATGGGGTACGAGCAGTACTTC.

The CDR3 DNA follows: TGCGCCAGCAGCACTCTCGACAGCAATGAGCAGTTCTTC. As protein: CASSTLDSNEQFF. The rearrangement joins TRBV5-1 to TRBJ2-1; tentative D call: TRBD1 (5 bases). Deletions cut 4 bases from V and 6 bases from J, with 11 bases between. This CDR3 region has 13 residues. Germline-derived CDR1 and CDR2 are SGHRS and YFSETQ.

The chain uses TRBV7-2 and TRBJ2-7; D may be TRBD2 (5 bases). CDR1 is SGHTA and CDR2 is FQGNSA in the germline V gene. The CDR3 consists of 14 residues. The V end was cut by 3 bases, the J end by 7 bases, with 16 bases between. CDR3 sequence (DNA): TGTGCCAGCAGCTTTTGGCCCCGAACGGGAGAGCAGTACTTC. Translating gives CASSFWPRTGEQYF.

The V gene is TRBV7-6, the J gene TRBJ2-7; 10 positions match TRBD1. J gave up 5 bases and V 5 bases, and 9 bases lay outside the gene matches. Germline values: CDR1 SGHVS, CDR2 FNYEAQ. The CDR3 covers 15 residues. CDR3 bases: TGTGCCAGCAGCACGCCCGGGACAGGGGACCACGAGCAGTACTTC. Residues: CASSTPGTGDHEQYF. The whole variable domain, remainder taken from reference TRBV7-6 and TRBJ2-7, is GAGVSQSPRYKVTKRGQDVALRCDPISGHVSLYWYRQALGQGPEFLTYFNYEAQQDKSGLPNDRFSAERPEGSISTLTIQRTEQRDSAMYRCASSTPGTGDHEQYFGPGTRLTVT.

This rearrangement joins TRBV6-5 to TRBJ1-1; no reliable D call. V was trimmed by 2 bases and J by 2 bases, leaving 12 bases between them. Germline CDR1 is MNHEY and CDR2 is SVGAGI. The CDR3 loop spans 15 amino acids. The CDR3 nucleotides are TGTGCCAGCAGTTACGAGTCGCAAGGCAACACTGAAGCTTTCTTT. As protein: CASSYESQGNTEAFF.

This rearrangement joins TRBV5-1 to TRBJ2-7; D could derive from TRBD1 or TRBD2 (5 bases each). The V end was cut by 2 bases, the J end by 0 bases, with 15 bases between. The CDR3 is 16 amino acids. The germline gives CDR1 SGHRS, CDR2 YFSETQ. Here the CDR3 DNA reads TGCGCCAGCAGCTTTTCCCGGGACCCTAGCTCCTACGAGCAGTACTTC. This gives the protein CASSFSRDPSSYEQYF.

The rearrangement uses TRBV28 and TRBJ2-1; D is undetermined. This CDR3 is 16 amino acids long. The V end lost 3 bases, the J end lost 5 bases, and 17 bases lay between the germline ends. From germline, CDR1 is MDHEN and CDR2 SYDVKM. CDR3 loop: CASSFIAAGENNEQFF. The CDR3 nucleotides read TGTGCCAGCAGTTTTATTGCGGCCGGAGAAAACAATGAGCAGTTCTTC. The variable domain in full, completed from reference TRBV28 and TRBJ2-1, reads DVKVTQSSRYLVKRTGEKVFLECVQDMDHENMFWYRQDPGLGLRLIYFSYDVKMKEKGDIPEGYSVSREKKERFSLILESASTNQTSMYLCASSFIAAGENNEQFFGPGTRLTVL.

With regard to this clone: In this CDR3 the conserved last residue, phenylalanine or tryptophan, is missing, so a read error is likely. Because the CDR3's place on the DNA is in doubt, the DNA is left out and the CDR3 is given as listed by TCRdb. This chain links TRBV9 with TRBJ2-6; the table's D call of TRBD2 was not tested on the DNA. Including both end residues, the CDR3 is 11 amino acids long. Germline V lookup: CDR1 SGDLS, CDR2 YYNGEE. The CDR3 sequence is CASSVAASGGI.

The table lists this clone with a count of one. The V and J genes are TRBV2 and TRBJ2-5, with D hard to call. The CDR3 is 12 residues long. Germline assignment: CDR1 SNHLY and CDR2 FYNNEI. V shed 9 bases and J shed 3 bases, with 11 bases lying between them. The DNA of the CDR3 is TGTGCCAGAGAACCTCGAAAAGAGACCCAGTACTTC. Protein: CAREPRKETQYF.

The chain has TRBV6-5 and TRBJ1-1; D ambiguous. This CDR3 region has 13 residues. The germline V gene encodes CDR1 MNHEY and CDR2 SVGAGI. V lost 7 bases to trimming and J lost 4 bases, with 13 bases between them. CDR3: CASKYQAGTEAFF. In DNA form, the CDR3 reads TGTGCCAGCAAATATCAGGCCGGCACTGAAGCTTTCTTT.

The CDR3 nucleotides are TGTGCCAGCGGGGGGAGCGGGAACCAAGAGACCCAGTACTTC. Encoded protein: CASGGSGNQETQYF. This chain links TRBV9 with TRBJ2-5, with 7 bases that match TRBD2. CDR1 and CDR2 (germline): SGDLS, YYNGEE. The J segment lost 0 bases and the V segment lost 7 bases, leaving 6 bases of the junction unmatched. This CDR3 comprises 14 residues.

The chain carries TRBV5-1 and TRBJ2-1, with 15 bases fitting TRBD2. J was trimmed by 7 bases and V by 4 bases; bases with no gene match: 15. The CDR3 covers 19 residues. Germline assignment: CDR1 SGHRS and CDR2 YFSETQ. CDR3 coding DNA: TGCGCCAGCAGCCTGGGACTAGCGGGAGGCCGCCAAAACCTGAATGAGCAGTTCTTC. Translation: CASSLGLAGGRQNLNEQFF.

The CDR3 DNA follows: TGTGCCAGCATTCTTGCGCGGCCGGGCGGGGAAGAGACCCAGTACTTC. It yields the protein CASILARPGGEETQYF. The chain has TRBV27 and TRBJ2-5, with D perhaps TRBD2 (6 bases). V lost 7 bases and J lost 3, with 21 bases in between. Germline assignment: CDR1 MNHEY and CDR2 SMNVEV (reference sequence). The CDR3 spans 16 residues.

The chain has TRBV7-8 and TRBJ2-1; D tentatively reads TRBD1 or TRBD2 (5 bases each). V lost 1 base and J lost 4, with 8 bases in between. Per the germline V gene, CDR1 is SGHVS and CDR2 is FQNEAQ. The CDR3 consists of 14 residues. As DNA, the CDR3 is TGTGCCAGCAGCTTAGTGGGACCGTACAATGAGCAGTTCTTC. Protein sequence: CASSLVGPYNEQFF.

The chain recombines TRBV7-8 with TRBJ1-1; D is unresolved. Germline CDR1 reads SGHVS; CDR2 reads FQNEAQ. The CDR3 sequence is 13 residues long. V was cut by 4 bases and J by 8 bases, with 14 bases left in between. The CDR3 bases are TGTGCCAGCAGCTCAACCGACCTTCTGGAAGCTTTCTTT. This sequence encodes CASSSTDLLEAFF.

The V gene is TRBV7-8, the J gene TRBJ2-2; D not resolved. Per germline, CDR1 SGHVS and CDR2 FQNEAQ. The CDR3 is made up of 16 amino acids. Trimming pared 1 base from V and 3 bases from J, leaving 12 bases between. In nucleotides, the CDR3 is TGTGCCAGCAGCTTAGTGTCACTTTTAGACACCGGGGAGCTGTTTTTT. Its translation: CASSLVSLLDTGELFF.

This clone was recorded only once. The rearrangement links TRBV6-4 to TRBJ2-3, with D possibly being TRBD2 (5 bases). Trimming pared 10 bases from V and 1 base from J, leaving 15 bases between. Germline V lookup: CDR1 MRHNA, CDR2 SNTAGT. This CDR3 has 14 amino acids. The CDR3: CATSLAGGTDTQYF. The CDR3 DNA follows: TGTGCCACTAGTCTGGCCGGGGGCACAGATACGCAGTATTTT.

The V and J genes are TRBV7-9 and TRBJ2-6; D not resolved. Trimming took 0 bases from V and 2 from J, leaving 8 bases between them. Germline CDR1 reads SEHNR; CDR2 reads FQNEAQ (reference sequence). The CDR3 extends over 16 amino acids. The CDR3 bases are TGTGCCAGCAGCTTAGCGGTGAGAGCTGGGGCCAACGTCCTGACTTTC. Translating it yields CASSLAVRAGANVLTF.

The V call is TRBV5-1, the J call TRBJ1-2, with no clear D. The V gene's germline CDR1 is SGHRS and CDR2 YFSETQ. V lost 0 bases to trimming and J lost 1 base, with 10 bases between them. The CDR3 totals 15 residues. CDR3 DNA sequence: TGCGCCAGCAGCTTGGATGGAGCGTATAACTATGGCTACACCTTC. Its protein is CASSLDGAYNYGYTF.

The chain links TRBV5-8 to TRBJ2-7; TRBD2 aligns across 10 bases. Germline-derived CDR1 and CDR2 are SGHTS and YDEGEE. The CDR3 is 14 amino acids. V shed 8 bases, J shed 0 bases, and the junction held 5 bases outside the gene matches. The CDR3 sequence is CARKRLAGSYEQYF. The CDR3 region has the DNA TGTGCCAGGAAGCGACTAGCGGGCTCCTACGAGCAGTACTTC.

The CDR3 DNA sequence: TGTGCCAGCAGTCAGGGTTGGGACACCACCCCGGATACGCAGTATTTT. This gives the protein CASSQGWDTTPDTQYF. V and J are TRBV28 and TRBJ2-3; D may be TRBD1 (6 bases). CDR1 MDHEN and CDR2 SYDVKM come from the germline V gene. Between the trimmed V and J ends, which lost 5 bases and 6 bases, there was a span of 21 bases. The CDR3 is 16 residues long.

As regards this clone: This specimen includes other DNA sequences encoding the same CDR3. The rearrangement uses TRBV14 and TRBJ1-2, with a tentative D call TRBD1 (5 bases). The V end was cut by 4 bases, the J end by 4 bases, with 7 bases between. This CDR3 contains 12 residues. The germline gives CDR1 SGHDN, CDR2 FVKESK. This CDR3 is CASSPGGYGYTF. CDR3 nucleotides: TGTGCCAGCAGCCCGGGGGGCTATGGCTACACCTTC.

This chain uses TRBV27 with TRBJ2-1, with D perhaps matching TRBD2 (6 bases). Per the germline V gene, CDR1 is MNHEY and CDR2 is SMNVEV (reference sequence). CDR3 length: 14 residues. With 2 bases removed from V and 4 bases from J, the gap between germline ends came to 9 bases. The DNA for the CDR3 is TGTGCCAGCAGTTTACTAGCGCTTTACAATGAGCAGTTCTTC. This encodes CASSLLALYNEQFF.

The V call is TRBV29-1, the J call TRBJ2-3; perhaps TRBD2 as D (6 bases). The germline V gene encodes CDR1 SQVTM and CDR2 ANQGSEA. Trimming left V 6 bases short and J 6 bases short, with 25 bases between. The CDR3 extends over 16 amino acids. The CDR3 DNA reads TGCAGCGTCCGGGGCGGGACGGCGGTACTCCGCGATACGCAGTATTTT. It codes for CSVRGGTAVLRDTQYF.

This clone was recorded once. The chain recombines TRBV11-2 with TRBJ2-2; TRBD2 matches at 12 bases. CDR1 and CDR2 (germline): SGHAT, FQNNGV. There are 16 residues in the CDR3. With 5 bases clipped from V and 4 bases from J, the junction kept 5 bases outside the gene matches. CDR3 nucleotide sequence: TGTGCCAGCAGCCCAAGACTAGCGGGAGCCACCGGGGAGCTGTTTTTT. Protein product: CASSPRLAGATGELFF. Combining the CDR3 with reference TRBV11-2 and TRBJ2-2 gives the whole variable domain EAGVAQSPRYKIIEKRQSVAFWCNPISGHATLYWYQQILGQGPKLLIQFQNNGVVDDSQLPKDRFSAERLKGVDSTLKIQPAKLEDSAVYLCASSPRLAGATGELFFGEGSRLTVL.

Comments on this clone: Other DNA sequences in the sample encode the same CDR3. J is TRBJ2-1 and V is TRBV6-5; a possible D gene is TRBD1 (6 bases). Germline lookup yields CDR1 MNHEY and CDR2 SVGAGI. There are 12 residues in the CDR3. Trimming shortened V by 2 bases and J by 10 bases, and 9 bases separated the two germline ends. The CDR3 region is CASSYPGQEQFF. Written as DNA, the CDR3 is TGTGCCAGCAGTTACCCTGGACAGGAGCAGTTCTTC.

The chain joins TRBV28 to TRBJ2-1, with D perhaps matching TRBD1 (6 bases). The CDR3 runs to 15 residues. Germline V gene sequence: CDR1 MDHEN, CDR2 SYDVKM. Trimming shortened V by 9 bases and J by 2 bases, and 17 bases separated the two germline ends. CDR3 sequence: CASDLGGLTYNEQFF. The DNA for the CDR3 is TGTGCCAGTGATTTAGGGGGATTGACCTACAATGAGCAGTTCTTC.

CDR3 amino acids: CASSPGWQGGPEQYF. CDR3 in DNA: TGTGCCAGCAGCCCCGGGTGGCAGGGAGGGCCCGAGCAGTACTTC. The chain joins TRBV7-6 to TRBJ2-7; 7 bases align to TRBD2. This CDR3 spans 15 amino acids. V trimming: 5 bases; J trimming: 6 bases; junction bases outside the gene matches: 13. In germline, CDR1 is SGHVS, CDR2 FNYEAQ.

This sequence joins TRBV29-1 and TRBJ2-1; tentatively, D is TRBD2 (6 bases). The CDR3 runs to 12 residues. V was trimmed by 3 bases and J by 8 bases, leaving 11 bases between them. Germline values: CDR1 SQVTM, CDR2 ANQGSEA. CDR3 coding DNA: TGCAGCGTTGAGGAGGGATCCGATGAGCAGTTCTTC. Its protein product is CSVEEGSDEQFF.

This clone was seen a single time. The sample contains more than one DNA sequence encoding this CDR3. The rearrangement links TRBV27 to TRBJ2-2; D not certain. The CDR3 runs 13 residues. Germline V lookup: CDR1 MNHEY, CDR2 SMNVEV (reference sequence). Trimming took 0 bases from V and 6 from J, leaving 5 bases between them. CDR3 sequence: CASSLSGPGELFF. In nucleotides, the CDR3 is TGTGCCAGCAGTTTATCGGGCCCCGGGGAGCTGTTTTTT.